These T cell receptor beta chains were read from a single sample in a study of metastatic and nonmetastatic thyroid tumors. Using MiXCR, TCRdb reanalyzed the PCR reads. The data hold around 16,000 clones, with 25% observed a single time. Sequencing input: adjacent normal tissue. These receptors were collected from a female donor with papillary thyroid cancer or a benign thyroid nodule (not recorded which). Some clones in this sample may be carry-over from other donors' samples. The CDR3 runs from the conserved cysteine through the conserved F or W. A D gene is named only where the DNA matches it firmly. The listing skips clone size in some rows; elsewhere it reads once, few, many or a size class.

V: TRBV5-1; D: -; size: few; J: TRBJ1-5; CDR3: CASSQETGFNQPQHF; DNA: TGCGCCAGCAGCCAAGAGACGGGGTTCAATCAGCCCCAGCATTTT
V: TRBV11-2; D: -; size: -; J: TRBJ2-1; CDR3: CASSYRQEVNNEQFF; DNA: TGTGCCAGCAGCTATCGACAGGAAGTAAACAATGAGCAGTTCTTC
V: TRBV12-3/TRBV12-4; D: -; size: -; J: TRBJ1-5; CDR3: CASSLENRNQPQHF; DNA: TGTGCCAGCAGTTTAGAGAATCGCAATCAGCCCCAGCATTTT
V: TRBV28; D: TRBD1; size: -; J: TRBJ2-7; CDR3: CASSDPWDSSYEQYF; DNA: TGTGCCAGCAGTGACCCTTGGGACAGCTCCTACGAGCAGTACTTC
V: TRBV6-1; D: -; size: few; J: TRBJ1-4; CDR3: CASRASATNEKLFF; DNA: TGTGCCAGCAGAGCGTCCGCAACTAATGAAAAACTGTTTTTT
V: TRBV7-2; D: -; size: -; J: TRBJ2-7; CDR3: CASSPWGQGGYEQYF; DNA: TGTGCCAGCAGCCCTTGGGGGCAGGGAGGATACGAGCAGTACTTC
V: TRBV9; D: -; size: -; J: TRBJ1-6; CDR3: CASSVGSSYNSPLHF; DNA: TGTGCCAGCAGCGTGGGTAGCTCCTATAATTCACCCCTCCACTTT
V: TRBV20-1; D: TRBD2; size: few; J: TRBJ2-7; CDR3: CSARPGLASDEQYF; DNA: TGCAGTGCTAGGCCGGGACTAGCATCTGACGAGCAGTACTTC
V: TRBV20-1; D: TRBD1; size: few; J: TRBJ1-2; CDR3: CSARDPRTGGRGYTF; DNA: TGCAGTGCTAGAGACCCCCGGACAGGCGGGAGAGGCTACACCTTC
V: TRBV12-3/TRBV12-4; D: -; size: -; J: TRBJ1-6; CDR3: CAGSLRSSYNSPLHF; DNA: TGTGCCGGCAGTTTACGAAGCTCCTATAATTCGCCCCTCCACTTT
V: TRBV4-2; D: -; size: large; J: TRBJ1-2; CDR3: CASSQTVGGANYGYTF; DNA: TGTGCCAGCAGCCAGACGGTGGGGGGGGCTAACTATGGCTACACCTTC
V: TRBV7-6; D: -; size: -; J: TRBJ1-1; CDR3: CASSSGQTLNTEAFF; DNA: TGTGCCAGCAGCTCTGGACAGACATTGAACACTGAAGCTTTCTTT
V: TRBV12-3/TRBV12-4; D: -; size: few; J: TRBJ2-3; CDR3: CASSYGQPFTDTQYF; DNA: TGTGCCAGCAGTTACGGACAGCCCTTCACAGATACGCAGTATTTT
V: TRBV28; D: TRBD1; size: few; J: TRBJ2-2; CDR3: CASSFLSPAGGLEEDTGELFF; DNA: TGTGCCAGCAGTTTTTTATCTCCGGCAGGGGGCTTAGAGGAGGACACCGGGGAGCTGTTTTTT
V: TRBV20-1; D: -; size: few; J: TRBJ1-1; CDR3: CSASPLQEGTEAFF; DNA: TGCAGTGCTTCCCCCCTACAGGAGGGGACTGAAGCTTTCTTT
V: TRBV5-1; D: -; size: few; J: TRBJ2-7; CDR3: CASSFEGYEQYF; DNA: TGCGCCAGCAGCTTTGAGGGCTACGAGCAGTACTTC
V: TRBV7-2; D: TRBD1; size: -; J: TRBJ2-2; CDR3: CASSLAQGVTGELFF; DNA: TGTGCCAGCAGCTTAGCGCAGGGGGTCACCGGGGAGCTGTTTTTT
V: TRBV12-3/TRBV12-4; D: -; size: few; J: TRBJ2-2; CDR3: CATLASGVGTGELFF; DNA: TGTGCCACACTGGCCTCGGGGGTAGGCACCGGGGAGCTGTTTTTT
V: TRBV6-1; D: -; size: -; J: TRBJ1-2; CDR3: CASSEQGTSASWGGGYTF; DNA: TGTGCCAGCAGTGAACAGGGGACGTCCGCGTCTTGGGGTGGTGGCTACACCTTC
V: TRBV2; D: -; size: few; J: TRBJ1-1; CDR3: CASSPQAEAFF; DNA: TGTGCCAGCAGTCCACAGGCCGAAGCTTTCTTT
V: TRBV12-3/TRBV12-4; D: -; size: few; J: TRBJ1-1; CDR3: CASSFLRGTESFF; DNA: TGTGCCAGCAGTTTTTTACGGGGGACTGAATCTTTCTTT
V: TRBV7-6; D: -; size: -; J: TRBJ2-6; CDR3: CASSPRTVVSGANVLTF; DNA: TGTGCCAGCAGCCCGAGGACAGTTGTTTCTGGGGCCAACGTCCTGACTTTC
V: TRBV29-1; D: TRBD1; size: few; J: TRBJ2-2; CDR3: CSSTGGVAGELFF; DNA: TGCAGCTCGACAGGGGGCGTCGCCGGGGAGCTGTTTTTT
V: TRBV2; D: TRBD1; size: -; J: TRBJ2-7; CDR3: CASSRQGISGEQYF; DNA: TGTGCCAGCAGTCGACAGGGAATATCGGGCGAGCAGTACTTC
V: TRBV2; D: TRBD1; size: -; J: TRBJ1-5; CDR3: CASWRGLGNQPQHF; DNA: TGTGCCAGCTGGAGGGGGCTTGGCAATCAGCCCCAGCATTTT
V: TRBV6-1; D: -; size: -; J: TRBJ2-7; CDR3: CASSERQGSYEQYF; DNA: TGTGCCAGCAGTGAAAGGCAGGGGTCCTACGAGCAGTACTTC
V: TRBV11-2; D: -; size: medium-sized; J: TRBJ2-3; CDR3: CASRLTSSASTDTQYF; DNA: TGTGCCAGCAGACTTACGTCTAGCGCTAGCACAGATACGCAGTATTTT
V: TRBV6-1; D: TRBD1; size: -; J: TRBJ1-2; CDR3: CASRSDRGSGYTF; DNA: TGTGCCAGCAGATCCGACAGGGGGTCTGGCTACACCTTC
V: TRBV6-1; D: -; size: -; J: TRBJ1-1; CDR3: CASSSKARATEAFF; DNA: TGTGCCAGCAGCTCTAAGGCCAGGGCCACTGAAGCTTTCTTT
V: TRBV24-1; D: TRBD1; size: -; J: TRBJ1-5; CDR3: CATSDWDRNKPQHF; DNA: TGTGCCACCAGTGATTGGGACAGGAACAAGCCCCAGCATTTT
V: TRBV5-1; D: -; size: -; J: TRBJ2-1; CDR3: CARQGEFCSGRGNEQFF; DNA: TGCGCCAGACAGGGGGAATTCTGTAGCGGGAGAGGCAATGAGCAGTTCTTC
V: TRBV30; D: -; size: few; J: TRBJ1-2; CDR3: CAYSRGYGYTF; DNA: TGTGCCTACTCGAGAGGCTATGGCTACACCTTC
V: TRBV30; D: TRBD1; size: -; J: TRBJ1-6; CDR3: CAWSEPGGVSPLHF; DNA: TGTGCCTGGAGTGAGCCAGGGGGCGTTTCACCCCTCCACTTT
V: TRBV6-1; D: -; size: few; J: TRBJ1-2; CDR3: CASIGGVLPYGYTF; DNA: TGTGCCAGCATTGGGGGGGTGCTCCCATATGGCTACACCTTC
V: TRBV12-3/TRBV12-4; D: TRBD1; size: -; J: TRBJ1-1; CDR3: CASSLGQRNTEAFF; DNA: TGTGCCAGCAGTTTGGGACAGAGAAACACTGAAGCTTTCTTT
V: TRBV29-1; D: TRBD2; size: many; J: TRBJ2-3; CDR3: CSVGWREGAGDTQYF; DNA: TGCAGCGTAGGGTGGCGGGAGGGAGCTGGAGATACGCAGTATTTT
V: TRBV12-3/TRBV12-4; D: -; size: few; J: TRBJ1-4; CDR3: CASRATVIRKLFF; DNA: TGTGCCAGCAGGGCTACGGTGATAAGGAAACTGTTTTTT
V: TRBV6-1; D: TRBD2; size: few; J: TRBJ2-7; CDR3: CASSEGLAGAYEQYF; DNA: TGTGCCAGCAGTGAAGGACTAGCGGGAGCCTACGAGCAGTACTTC
V: TRBV7-9; D: -; size: -; J: TRBJ1-2; CDR3: CASSLAGSAAGYTF; DNA: TGTGCCAGCAGCTTAGCGGGCTCGGCGGCCGGCTACACCTTC
V: TRBV28; D: -; size: few; J: TRBJ1-5; CDR3: CASSYRGRGNQPQHF; DNA: TGTGCCAGCAGTTATCGGGGGCGGGGCAATCAGCCCCAGCATTTT